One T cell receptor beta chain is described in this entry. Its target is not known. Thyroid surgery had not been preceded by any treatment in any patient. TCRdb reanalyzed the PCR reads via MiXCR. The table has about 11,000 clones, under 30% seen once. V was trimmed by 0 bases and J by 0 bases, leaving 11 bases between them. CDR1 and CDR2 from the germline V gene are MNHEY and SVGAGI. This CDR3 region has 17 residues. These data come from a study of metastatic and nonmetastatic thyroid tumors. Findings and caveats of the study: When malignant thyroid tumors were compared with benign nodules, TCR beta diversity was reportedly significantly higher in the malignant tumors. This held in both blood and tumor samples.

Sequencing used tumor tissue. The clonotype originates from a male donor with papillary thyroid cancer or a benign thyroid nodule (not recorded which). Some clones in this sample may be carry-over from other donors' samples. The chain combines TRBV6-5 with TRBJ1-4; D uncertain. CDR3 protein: CASSYSRAAATNEKLFF. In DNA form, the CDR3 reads TGTGCCAGCAGTTACTCTAGGGCAGCTGCAACTAATGAAAAACTGTTTTTT.